Each of the 24 T cell receptor beta chains below was sequenced from the same sample in a study of graft-versus-host responses after intestinal transplantation. Sequencing was performed with immunoSEQ multiplex PCR; in TCRdb, only in-frame clones are kept and a portion is missing. In the table there are around 23,000 clones, just over 75% of which are singletons. Once graft tissue had been processed, intraepithelial and lamina propria lymphocytes were released. The material sequenced was ileum tissue, taken 12 days after intestinal transplant. The receptor source for this set is a human patient who received an intestinal transplant, so some T cells may come from the graft donor.

This chain connects TRBV5-5 to TRBJ2-3; TRBD2 agrees at 8 bases. V lost 0 bases, J lost 1 base, and 7 bases stayed unmatched. CDR1 and CDR2 (germline): SGHKS, YYEKEE (reference sequence). This CDR3 has 17 residues. The CDR3 bases are TGTGCCAGCAGCTTGGGGGAGGGTAGCGGGGGCACAGATACGCAGTATTTT. The encoded protein is CASSLGEGSGGTDTQYF.

This chain connects TRBV27 to TRBJ1-6; TRBD1 might be the D (5 bases). Germline V gene data show CDR1 as MNHEY and CDR2 as SMNVEV (reference sequence). The CDR3 consists of 16 residues. Deletions cut 8 bases from V and 9 bases from J, with 23 bases between. The DNA of the CDR3 is TGTGCCAGCCAGACAAACGCGGGGGGGAGAAGTTCACCCCTCCACTTT. Translated: CASQTNAGGRSSPLHF.

This chain links TRBV11-2 with TRBJ1-1, with D perhaps TRBD1 (6 bases). Germline values: CDR1 SGHAT, CDR2 FQNNGV. The CDR3 length is 16 residues. With 1 base removed from V and 5 bases from J, the gap between germline ends came to 17 bases. CDR3: CASSLGPERGWTEAFF. The CDR3 region has the DNA TGTGCCAGCAGCTTAGGACCGGAGAGGGGGTGGACTGAAGCTTTCTTT.

This chain uses TRBV6-1 with TRBJ1-2; the D is unclear. The CDR3 consists of 15 residues. Germline assignment: CDR1 MNHNS and CDR2 SASEGT. The V gene lost 5 bases and the J gene lost 6 bases, with 19 bases spanning the gap. CDR3 sequence: CASSPLGETVDGYTF. Written as DNA, the CDR3 is TGTGCCAGCAGTCCCCTCGGAGAGACGGTCGATGGCTACACCTTC.

V and J are TRBV7-3 and TRBJ1-4; 8 positions agree with TRBD1. Germline-derived CDR1 and CDR2 are SGHTA and FQGTGA. The CDR3 has 16 residues. The ends lost 6 bases at V and 11 bases at J; junction bases unmatched: 17. The CDR3 sequence: CASSCPRGRGLWKLFF. As DNA, the CDR3 is TGTGCCAGCAGTTGCCCCAGGGGGCGAGGGCTATGGAAACTGTTTTTT.

Only a few counts were recorded for this clone. V and J are TRBV29-1 and TRBJ1-2; tentative D call: TRBD1 (5 bases). The germline V gene encodes CDR1 SQVTM and CDR2 ANQGSEA. The CDR3 runs to 13 residues. V lost 5 bases and J 8 bases, leaving 18 bases between the germline ends. In DNA, the CDR3 is TGCAGCGTTCCCTGGGGCCCCAGTGTGGGCTACACCTTC. The encoded protein is CSVPWGPSVGYTF.

This clone is classed as medium-sized. The chain recombines TRBV2 with TRBJ1-3; D gene ambiguous. The CDR3 sequence is 14 residues long. Germline assignment: CDR1 SNHLY and CDR2 FYNNEI. V lost 3 bases to trimming and J lost 0 bases, with 6 bases between them. For the CDR3, the DNA is TGTGCCAGCAGTGAGCATAGCTCTGGAAACACCATATATTTT. Amino acid sequence: CASSEHSSGNTIYF.

This clone was found once. The V call is TRBV10-3, the J call TRBJ1-1, with 10 bases that match TRBD1. Trimming removed 4 bases from V and 5 bases from J; junction bases left unmatched: 7. CDR1 ENHRY and CDR2 SYGVKD come from the germline V gene. The CDR3 length is 15 residues. CDR3 region: CAISGPDRGKTEAFF. CDR3 in DNA: TGTGCCATCAGTGGTCCGGACAGGGGGAAAACTGAAGCTTTCTTT.

V and J are TRBV7-2 and TRBJ1-2; weak D call: TRBD1 (6 bases). Trimming removed 5 bases from V and 8 bases from J, with 27 bases in between. The CDR3 has 17 amino acids. Germline V gene sequence: CDR1 SGHTA, CDR2 FQGNSA. CDR3 sequence reads: CASSLRRGGLGAGGYTF. As DNA, the CDR3 is TGTGCCAGCAGCCTACGCCGGGGTGGGTTGGGGGCAGGCGGCTACACCTTC.

The chain combines TRBV5-1 with TRBJ2-5; 9 bases fit TRBD2. CDR1 and CDR2 (germline): SGHRS, YFSETQ. The trim removed 0 bases at V and 2 bases at J, leaving 8 bases unmatched. The CDR3 is 17 amino acids. The chain's CDR3 is CASSLGLAGSYQETQYF. In nucleotides, the CDR3 is TGCGCCAGCAGCTTGGGGCTAGCGGGAAGTTATCAAGAGACCCAGTACTTC.

The V call is TRBV5-1, the J call TRBJ2-5, with D unresolved. Trimming removed 1 base from V and 2 bases from J, with 6 bases in between. The V gene's germline CDR1 is SGHRS and CDR2 YFSETQ. This CDR3 region has 13 residues. The CDR3 coding sequence is TGCGCCAGCAGCTTGCAGAGGCAAGAGACCCAGTACTTC. It encodes CASSLQRQETQYF.

The CDR3: CASSPPGKGESFF. The CDR3 nucleotides are TGTGCCAGCAGCCCTCCCGGAAAGGGGGAGTCTTTCTTT. This chain joins TRBV7-9 and TRBJ1-1; a weak D match, TRBD1 (6 bases). The CDR3 contains 13 residues. The germline CDR1 and CDR2 sequences are SEHNR and FQNEAQ (reference sequence). V was cut by 5 bases and J by 12 bases, with 19 bases left in between.

The chain links TRBV4-1 to TRBJ1-1; possibly TRBD1 for D (5 bases). The germline V gene has CDR1 MGHRA and CDR2 YSYEKL. The CDR3 extends over 15 amino acids. The V gene lost 4 bases and the J gene lost 1 base, with 13 bases spanning the gap. CDR3 amino acids: CASSPRQTGNTEAFF. Here the CDR3 DNA reads TGCGCCAGCAGCCCAAGGCAAACAGGGAACACTGAAGCTTTCTTT.

This chain connects TRBV4-1 to TRBJ2-3; 8 bases map to TRBD2. V gave up 2 bases and J gave up 2 bases; unmatched junction bases: 3. The germline V gene has CDR1 MGHRA and CDR2 YSYEKL. The CDR3 loop spans 15 amino acids. In DNA, the CDR3 is TGCGCCAGCAGCCAAATAGCGGGGACCACAGATACGCAGTATTTT. Its protein product is CASSQIAGTTDTQYF.

This clone was observed a few times. The chain employs TRBV7-9 and TRBJ1-3; 7 bases fit TRBD1. Germline-derived CDR1 and CDR2 are SEHNR and FQNEAQ (reference sequence). With V trimmed by 1 base and J by 4 bases, 4 bases remained unmatched. The CDR3 extends over 15 amino acids. The CDR3: CASSLGQGGGNTIYF. CDR3 in DNA: TGTGCCAGCAGCTTAGGACAGGGAGGCGGAAACACCATATATTTT.

In nucleotides, the CDR3 is TGCGCCAGCAGCCAAGACCCCGGGTCCCAAGAGACCCAGTACTTC. Amino acid sequence: CASSQDPGSQETQYF. The rearrangement links TRBV4-1 to TRBJ2-5; the D is unclear. The CDR3 has 15 residues. Germline V gene sequence: CDR1 MGHRA, CDR2 YSYEKL. Trimming took 0 bases from V and 1 from J, leaving 9 bases between them.

This clone appeared a few times. The V and J genes are TRBV27 and TRBJ1-1; D is undetermined. The CDR3 spans 13 residues. Between the trimmed V and J ends, which lost 4 bases and 5 bases, there was a span of 11 bases. CDR1 and CDR2 from the germline V gene are MNHEY and SMNVEV (reference sequence). CDR3 in amino acids: CASSSGLRTEAFF. CDR3 nucleotides: TGTGCCAGCAGTTCGGGGTTGAGGACTGAAGCTTTCTTT.

The V and J genes are TRBV29-1 and TRBJ2-3, with 11 bases aligning to TRBD2. V trimming: 6 bases; J trimming: 2 bases; junction bases outside the gene matches: 7. The germline V gene encodes CDR1 SQVTM and CDR2 ANQGSEA. The CDR3 extends over 15 amino acids. CDR3 amino acids: CSVLGLAGPTDTQYF. The CDR3 DNA is TGCAGCGTCCTCGGACTAGCGGGCCCCACAGATACGCAGTATTTT.

This chain links TRBV6-1 with TRBJ2-3; D unresolved. Deletions cut 6 bases from V and 0 bases from J, with 7 bases between. The CDR3 consists of 13 residues. CDR1 MNHNS and CDR2 SASEGT come from the germline V gene. CDR3 DNA: TGTGCCAGCAGAGAGTGGAGCACAGATACGCAGTATTTT. Translating it yields CASREWSTDTQYF.

CDR3 loop: CASSWDRETQYF. DNA of the CDR3: TGTGCCAGCAGCTGGGACAGAGAGACCCAGTACTTC. The V and J genes are TRBV7-9 and TRBJ2-5, with 7 bases that match TRBD1. CDR3 size: 12 residues. The V and J ends lost 4 bases and 4 bases, in that order; junction bases with no gene match: 0. CDR1 is SEHNR, CDR2 FQNEAQ, per germline (reference sequence).

DNA for the CDR3: TGTGCCAGCAGTCCGGGACAGCTGCTCTACGAGCAGTACTTC. This codes for CASSPGQLLYEQYF. The chain carries TRBV27 and TRBJ2-7, with TRBD1 matching 7 bases. Germline CDR1 reads MNHEY; CDR2 reads SMNVEV (reference sequence). V gave up 5 bases and J gave up 3 bases; unmatched junction bases: 7. The CDR3 spans 14 residues.

V usage is TRBV6-1 and J usage is TRBJ1-4; D gene ambiguous. The length of the CDR3 is 13 residues. Trimming stripped 3 bases from V and 6 bases from J, with 8 bases between. CDR1 MNHNS and CDR2 SASEGT come from the germline V gene. As DNA, the CDR3 is TGTGCCAGCAGTGAGGTCACAGATGAAAAACTGTTTTTT. As protein: CASSEVTDEKLFF.

In DNA, the CDR3 is TGTGCCACGGGACAGGGCCATGGGAATGAGCAGTTCTTC. Translating it yields CATGQGHGNEQFF. This chain uses TRBV19 with TRBJ2-1; 9 bases map to TRBD1. The germline CDR1 and CDR2 sequences are LNHDA and SQIVND (reference sequence). The J segment lost 7 bases and the V segment lost 10 bases, leaving 8 bases of the junction unmatched. The CDR3 totals 13 residues.

The CDR3 region has the DNA TGCGCCAGCAGCCAAGAGAGGTCCTTCGGCGGGAATCTACAAGGTGAGCAGTTCTTC. Its translation: CASSQERSFGGNLQGEQFF. The chain has TRBV4-1 and TRBJ2-1, with D tentatively TRBD2 (6 bases). The germline V gene encodes CDR1 MGHRA and CDR2 YSYEKL. Between the trimmed V and J ends, which lost 0 bases and 9 bases, there was a span of 27 bases. The CDR3 is made up of 19 amino acids.